These 23 T cell receptor beta chains were all obtained from the same sample, sequenced in a study of cytomegalovirus exposure and HLA in healthy donors. PCR used 60 Vbeta primers and 13 Jbeta primers. Assay used: immunoSEQ multiplex PCR; TCRdb lists only in-frame clones, some missing. The sample lists about 150,000 clones, 72% occurring once. Material for sequencing was PBMCs. The origin of the receptors is a man aged 50 or older in good health and CMV-seropositive.

The chain combines TRBV15 with TRBJ1-2, with D tentatively TRBD1 (5 bases). CDR3 length equals 13 residues. V gave up 1 base and J gave up 8 bases, with 11 bases separating them. Germline lookup yields CDR1 LNHNV and CDR2 YYDKDF (reference sequence). The CDR3 loop reads CATSRGYGGGYTF. The CDR3 nucleotides read TGTGCCACCAGCAGAGGTTATGGGGGGGGCTACACCTTC.

The chain employs TRBV27 and TRBJ1-2; 9 positions match TRBD1. Germline CDR1 and CDR2: MNHEY and SMNVEV (reference sequence). The V segment lost 5 bases and the J segment 5 bases; nucleotides outside the gene matches: 9. This CDR3 has 15 amino acids. In DNA, the CDR3 is TGTGCCAGCAGTGAAAACAGGGGGCTGAGGTATGGCTACACCTTC. Translating gives CASSENRGLRYGYTF.

This chain's CDR3 is CTSSHLPGGLAEDIQYF. The DNA of the CDR3 is TGCACCAGCAGCCACCTCCCGGGGGGACTAGCGGAGGACATTCAGTACTTC. The rearrangement uses TRBV1 and TRBJ2-4; the table gives TRBD2 as D, unverified against the DNA. TRBV1 is a pseudogene locus. This CDR3 is built from 17 residues.

V gene TRBV2 combines with J gene TRBJ2-7; 8 nucleotides agree with TRBD2. CDR3 length: 15 residues. After removal of 5 bases from V and 6 bases from J, the junction contained 12 bases not matched to a gene. Per germline, CDR1 SNHLY and CDR2 FYNNEI. This CDR3 is CASSLTSAPGGEQYF. Here the CDR3 DNA reads TGTGCCAGCAGTCTGACTAGCGCCCCAGGTGGCGAGCAGTACTTC. Full variable domain (outside the CDR3, taken from reference TRBV2 and TRBJ2-7): EPEVTQTPSHQVTQMGQEVILRCVPISNHLYFYWYRQILGQKVEFLVSFYNNEISEKSEIFDDQFSVERPDGSNFTLKIRSTKLEDSAMYFCASSLTSAPGGEQYFGPGTRLTVT.

In its sample, this clone was seen a few times. The chain links TRBV7-2 to TRBJ1-5, with 8 bases that match TRBD1. CDR3 length: 15 residues. Germline V gene sequence: CDR1 SGHTA, CDR2 FQGNSA. V was clipped by 1 base and J by 6 bases; unmatched bases: 5. CDR3 sequence: CASSLGAGGSQPQHF. The CDR3 nucleotides read TGTGCCAGCAGCTTAGGGGCAGGGGGCAGTCAGCCCCAGCATTTT.

The chain carries TRBV27 and TRBJ2-5, with D possibly being TRBD2 (6 bases). The CDR3 loop spans 13 amino acids. Deletions cut 4 bases from V and 7 bases from J, with 13 bases between. Germline V gene sequence: CDR1 MNHEY, CDR2 SMNVEV (reference sequence). The CDR3 region has the DNA TGTGCCAGCAGTTCCGGGAGTGGGGGGACCCAGTACTTC. Protein sequence: CASSSGSGGTQYF.

The V gene is TRBV5-6, the J gene TRBJ1-1; 10 nucleotides agree with TRBD1. Germline CDR1 is SGHDT and CDR2 is YYEEEE. Unmatched junction bases numbered 19, after V lost 4 bases and J lost 10 bases. The length of the CDR3 is 17 residues. Written as DNA, the CDR3 is TGTGCCAGCAGCCACCGAAATAGACAGGGGGCATCGGTTGGAGCTTTCTTT. It translates to CASSHRNRQGASVGAFF. The full variable domain, with the rest looked up from reference TRBV5-6 and TRBJ1-1, is DAGVTQSPTHLIKTRGQQVTLRCSPKSGHDTVSWYQQALGQGPQFIFQYYEEEERQRGNFPDRFSGHQFPNYSSELNVNALLLGDSALYLCASSHRNRQGASVGAFFGQGTRLTVV.

The chain links TRBV11-2 to TRBJ2-2; TRBD2 matches at 7 bases. Germline CDR1 is SGHAT and CDR2 is FQNNGV. This CDR3 comprises 15 residues. V gave up 2 bases and J gave up 6 bases; unmatched junction bases: 6. The CDR3 sequence is CASSLSAGRSGELFF. For the CDR3, the DNA is TGTGCCAGCAGCTTATCAGCGGGGAGGTCCGGGGAGCTGTTTTTT. The whole variable domain, remainder taken from reference TRBV11-2 and TRBJ2-2, is EAGVAQSPRYKIIEKRQSVAFWCNPISGHATLYWYQQILGQGPKLLIQFQNNGVVDDSQLPKDRFSAERLKGVDSTLKIQPAKLEDSAVYLCASSLSAGRSGELFFGEGSRLTVL.

V and J are TRBV19 and TRBJ1-5; 7 bases map to TRBD1. Trimming removed 3 bases from V and 5 bases from J; junction bases left unmatched: 4. The germline CDR1 and CDR2 sequences are LNHDA and SQIVND (reference sequence). The CDR3 runs to 14 residues. The CDR3 DNA sequence: TGTGCCAGTAGTATGTGGACAGGCGATCAGCCCCAGCATTTT. This sequence encodes CASSMWTGDQPQHF.

Regarding this clone: The germline gene is not matched at one end of the junction; a read error may be the cause. The same CDR3 arises from other DNA sequences in this sample as well. The rearrangement links TRBV25-1 to TRBJ1-4; 10 positions agree with TRBD1. The CDR3 length is 15 residues. Per germline, CDR1 MGHDK and CDR2 SYGVNS. CDR3 region: CASSDPGTGAGKLFF. The CDR3 nucleotides read TGCGCCAGCAGTGACCCAGGGACAGGGGCTGGAAAACTGTTTTTT. Looking up the rest from reference TRBV25-1 and TRBJ1-4 gives the full variable domain: EADIYQTPRYLVIGTGKKITLECSQTMGHDKMYWYQQDPGMELHLIHYSYGVNSTEKGDLSSESTVSRIRTEHFPLTLESARPSHTSQYLCASSDPGTGAGKLFFGSGTQLSVL.

This clone appeared a few times. The chain's CDR3 is CASSLTSGAYEQYF. The DNA of the CDR3 is TGTGCCAGCAGCTTGACTAGCGGGGCCTACGAGCAGTACTTC. This chain uses TRBV11-3 with TRBJ2-7; 11 nucleotides line up with TRBD2. J was trimmed by 2 bases and V by 3 bases; bases with no gene match: 0. CDR3 length equals 14 residues. The germline CDR1 and CDR2 sequences are SGHNT and YENEEA.

This rearrangement joins TRBV19 to TRBJ2-5; 8 positions match TRBD2. The germline V gene encodes CDR1 LNHDA and CDR2 SQIVND (reference sequence). V was clipped by 7 bases and J by 4 bases; unmatched bases: 14. The CDR3 is 16 amino acids. The CDR3 region is CASTTRGGPRGETQYF. The CDR3, as DNA: TGTGCCAGTACCACCCGCGGGGGGCCACGAGGAGAGACCCAGTACTTC.

This chain uses TRBV4-3 with TRBJ2-7, with TRBD2 matching over 9 bases. CDR3 length: 15 residues. The germline gives CDR1 LGHNA, CDR2 YSLEER. With V trimmed by 4 bases and J by 3 bases, 7 bases remained unmatched. CDR3 amino acids: CASSPFVAGVYEQYF. CDR3 DNA sequence: TGCGCCAGCAGCCCCTTTGTAGCGGGGGTCTACGAGCAGTACTTC.

This clone has just one count. The J gene is TRBJ1-2, the V gene TRBV12-5; D perhaps matches TRBD1 (6 bases). Per the germline V gene, CDR1 is LGHNT and CDR2 is FRNRAP. The CDR3 covers 19 residues. V lost 0 bases and J lost 1, with 21 bases in between. The CDR3 loop is CASGLVSGTIPNGNYGYTF. As DNA, the CDR3 is TGTGCTAGTGGTTTGGTATCAGGGACAATCCCGAATGGTAACTATGGCTACACCTTC.

This clone occurred once. V usage is TRBV4-2 and J usage is TRBJ2-7, with TRBD2 matching 9 bases. The CDR3 runs 16 residues. Unmatched junction bases numbered 9, after V lost 0 bases and J lost 6 bases. The germline V gene has CDR1 LGHNA and CDR2 YNFKEQ. This CDR3 is CASSQDRAGGPSEQYF. The CDR3 nucleotides are TGTGCCAGCAGCCAAGATAGGGCGGGGGGGCCGAGCGAGCAGTACTTC.

This CDR3 reads CASGLALAGVDSYNEQFF. CDR3 nucleotides: TGTGCTAGTGGTTTGGCCCTAGCGGGAGTTGACTCCTACAATGAGCAGTTCTTC. The rearrangement joins TRBV12-5 to TRBJ2-1, with 10 bases matching TRBD2. CDR3 size: 18 residues. The V and J ends lost 1 base and 0 bases, in that order; junction bases with no gene match: 6. From germline, CDR1 is LGHNT and CDR2 FRNRAP.

The CDR3 DNA follows: TGTGCCATTCCATCACGCCCAGGACAGGGGAACACCGGGGAGCTGTTTTTT. Translation gives CAIPSRPGQGNTGELFF. V gene TRBV5-4 combines with J gene TRBJ2-2; 8 bases map to TRBD1. V trimming: 9 bases; J trimming: 1 base; junction bases outside the gene matches: 14. This CDR3 is built from 17 residues. From germline, CDR1 is SGHNT and CDR2 YYREEE (reference sequence).

The rearrangement uses TRBV2 and TRBJ2-1, with TRBD2 matching 8 bases. The CDR3 consists of 12 residues. Germline-derived CDR1 and CDR2 are SNHLY and FYNNEI. CDR3 coding DNA: TGTAGCGGGGCGGGGGGTTACAATGAGCAGTTCTTC. Translation: CSGAGGYNEQFF. Full variable domain (outside the CDR3, taken from reference TRBV2 and TRBJ2-1): EPEVTQTPSHQVTQMGQEVILRCVPISNHLYFYWYRQILGQKVEFLVSFYNNEISEKSEIFDDQFSVERPDGSNFTLKIRSTKLEDSAMYFCSGAGGYNEQFFGPGTRLTVL.

Regarding this clone: A junction boundary mismatches the germline segment, possibly from a read error. The gene calls are TRBV7-9 and TRBJ2-5; TRBD1 is a possible D gene (6 bases). CDR3 size: 14 residues. The germline V gene encodes CDR1 SEHNR and CDR2 FQNEAQ (reference sequence). CDR3 bases: TGTTCCAGCAGCTTACGGACAGAACAAGAGACCCAGTACTTC. Translating it yields CSSSLRTEQETQYF.

About this clone: The junction does not match germline at one end; this may be a read error. The rearrangement joins TRBV29-1 to TRBJ1-1; D may be TRBD1 (5 bases). Looked up from germline, CDR1 is SQVTM and CDR2 is ANQGSEA. This CDR3 has 15 residues. The CDR3 protein is CSVDAGRGMNTAAFF. The CDR3 DNA follows: TGCAGCGTTGACGCGGGTCGGGGGATGAACACTGCAGCTTTCTTT.

Only a few counts were recorded for this clone. This chain joins TRBV5-5 and TRBJ2-3, with 8 positions matching TRBD1. The V segment lost 6 bases and the J segment 7 bases; nucleotides outside the gene matches: 7. The CDR3 extends over 13 amino acids. Germline V lookup: CDR1 SGHKS, CDR2 YYEKEE (reference sequence). The CDR3 protein is CASTNQGAYTQYF. CDR3 sequence (DNA): TGTGCCAGCACAAATCAGGGGGCCTATACGCAGTATTTT.

This chain joins TRBV6-1 and TRBJ1-1, with a tentative D call TRBD1 (5 bases). The ends were cut back, 3 bases at V and 6 bases at J, with 8 bases in the middle. This CDR3 has 12 residues. Germline CDR1 reads MNHNS; CDR2 reads SASEGT. DNA for the CDR3: TGTGCCAGCAGTGATTTCAGGGCTGAAGCTTTCTTT. Amino acid sequence: CASSDFRAEAFF.

V usage is TRBV4-3 and J usage is TRBJ1-1; no firm D call. Trimming pared 0 bases from V and 3 bases from J, leaving 5 bases between. The CDR3 is made up of 13 amino acids. From germline, CDR1 is LGHNA and CDR2 YSLEER. In DNA form, the CDR3 reads TGCGCCAGCAGCCAAGAGTCGGACACTGAAGCTTTCTTT. Translated, it gives CASSQESDTEAFF.